The rows below give T cell receptor beta chains drawn from one sample of a study of vaccination and CD4 T cells after COVID-19. No cognate antigen is known for these TCRs. Each CDR3 protein is one row after TCRdb ran MiXCR on the PCR reads. The table lists approximately 8,800 distinct CDR3 sequences, roughly 60% of them singletons. Input material: CD4+ T cells from blood, cultured in vitro. The receptors were gathered from a human donor who had recovered from COVID-19. The CDR3 runs from the conserved cysteine through the conserved F or W.

j_call	v_call	cdr3_aa
TRBJ2-5	TRBV28	CASRARETQYF
TRBJ1-2	TRBV29-1	CSDRTGGDHGYTF
TRBJ2-3	TRBV15	CATSRGTVDTQYF
TRBJ1-5	TRBV7-2	CASTRSGQGAQPQHF
TRBJ1-1	TRBV7-6	CASSLPGKNTEAFF
TRBJ1-2	TRBV7-2	CASSQDRVTPYTF
TRBJ1-2	TRBV6-1	CASSPPAGYTF
TRBJ1-1	TRBV7-2	CASSPRLEAFF
TRBJ2-5	TRBV7-2	CASSPPSGETQYF
TRBJ2-7	TRBV20-1	CSARRGTPYEQYF
TRBJ2-7	TRBV7-2	CASSSWTSGSYEQYF
TRBJ1-5	TRBV7-2	CASSTQGASNQPQHF
TRBJ1-2	TRBV6-5	CASSSGQSTDYGYTF
TRBJ2-5	TRBV4-1	CASSVQVRETQYF
TRBJ1-2	TRBV20-1	CSAPSFISGYTF
TRBJ2-5	TRBV20-1	CSARVLESGYF
TRBJ2-2	TRBV7-2	CASSSYEAGELFF
TRBJ1-6	TRBV6-5	CASSSNGTGWSPLHF
TRBJ1-2	TRBV20-1	CSAYPTGGVSNYGYTF
TRBJ2-7	TRBV7-2	CASSLDRGGVDEQYF
TRBJ2-5	TRBV7-2	CASSPRALETQYF
TRBJ2-7	TRBV7-9	CASSLSTSSEQYF
TRBJ2-5	TRBV7-9	CASSLNRVGLSQYF
TRBJ1-1	TRBV5-4	CASSLTNTEAFF
TRBJ1-5	TRBV2	CASSDQGGQPQHF
TRBJ1-1	TRBV24-1	CATSDGGNTEAFF
TRBJ2-7	TRBV24-1	CATSDTAGPTYEQYF
TRBJ1-6	TRBV20-1	CSATRTPTAGSPLHF
TRBJ2-7	TRBV7-2	CASSLAGGTQAYEQYF
TRBJ2-7	TRBV6-1	CASRASGNSYEQYF
TRBJ2-7	TRBV6-1	CASRVGGQGYEQYF
TRBJ1-6	TRBV7-2	CASSFDSPTRSPLHF
TRBJ2-5	TRBV20-1	CSAPRVAGVGETQYF
TRBJ2-7	TRBV20-1	CSPPGTWYEQYF
TRBJ2-5	TRBV6-5	CASSYPRGQETQYF
TRBJ2-7	TRBV28	CASSRVGPYEQYF
TRBJ2-7	TRBV6-2/TRBV6-3	CASSTPGQGASYEQYF
TRBJ1-5	TRBV28	CGGGPVGQPQHF
TRBJ1-1	TRBV28	CASSRGAEAFF
TRBJ2-1	TRBV7-8	CASSLGAGGAGEQFF
TRBJ1-2	TRBV6-2/TRBV6-3	CASRRREGYGYTF
TRBJ2-7	TRBV20-1	CSAPASGRTLSYEQYF
TRBJ2-5	TRBV27	CASSYSRRPTKETQYF
TRBJ2-7	TRBV28	CASSPLGQLTYEQYF
TRBJ2-7	TRBV7-2	CASRRGGEQYF
TRBJ2-7	TRBV6-1	CASPTQRAPYEQYF
TRBJ2-7	TRBV7-2	CASSSEDRVKGYEQYF
TRBJ2-7	TRBV20-1	CSARARTTYYEQYF
TRBJ2-5	TRBV27	CASGPWGDQETQYF
TRBJ2-5	TRBV27	CASSLLGFQETQYF
TRBJ1-6	TRBV7-2	CASSRDRGGSSPLHF
TRBJ2-3	TRBV7-2	CASSLFTDTQYF
TRBJ2-5	TRBV7-2	CASSLGGQQETQYF
TRBJ2-5	TRBV29-1	CSVRFSGRGETQYF
TRBJ1-2	TRBV20-1	CSARRYRDYGYTF
TRBJ2-5	TRBV6-2/TRBV6-3	CASSYSGILGETQYF
TRBJ1-2	TRBV15	CATSMGTGNYGYTF
TRBJ1-2	TRBV6-1	CASSVNGGYGYTF
TRBJ1-2	TRBV28	CASCLTPYGYTF
TRBJ1-2	TRBV7-2	CASKLNYGYTF